This TCR beta chain originates from a study of blood T cell repertoires in COVID-19. Overall study context: COVID-19 samples from acute and convalescent phases originated in the United States, Italy and Spain. T cells, B-cell-depleted T cells, or PBMCs provided the cDNA or gDNA that served as material.

Seattle cases were enrolled at active infection and followed longitudinally. Methods used by the authors: Reference gene primers were amplified, and this amplification served to estimate nucleated cell counts. The data were produced by immunoSEQ multiplex PCR, yet TCRdb's version contains in-frame clones alone and is incomplete. D and trimming were read from the DNA, whereas the V and J calls and clone size are those reported in that table. This table has some 250,000 clones, 86% appearing once. The CDR3 loop spans 15 amino acids. Germline CDR1 is SGHTA and CDR2 is FQGNSA. Between the trimmed V and J ends, which lost 2 bases and 4 bases, there was a span of 13 bases. A single count supports this clone.

Sequenced material: peripheral blood. The chain links TRBV7-2 to TRBJ2-3; D may be TRBD2 (6 bases). This receptor was obtained from a woman aged 30 to 39 with COVID-19, enrolled during active disease. As DNA, the CDR3 is TGTGCCAGCAGCTTACAGGAGGGGCGCTCAGATACGCAGTATTTT. It is translated as CASSLQEGRSDTQYF.